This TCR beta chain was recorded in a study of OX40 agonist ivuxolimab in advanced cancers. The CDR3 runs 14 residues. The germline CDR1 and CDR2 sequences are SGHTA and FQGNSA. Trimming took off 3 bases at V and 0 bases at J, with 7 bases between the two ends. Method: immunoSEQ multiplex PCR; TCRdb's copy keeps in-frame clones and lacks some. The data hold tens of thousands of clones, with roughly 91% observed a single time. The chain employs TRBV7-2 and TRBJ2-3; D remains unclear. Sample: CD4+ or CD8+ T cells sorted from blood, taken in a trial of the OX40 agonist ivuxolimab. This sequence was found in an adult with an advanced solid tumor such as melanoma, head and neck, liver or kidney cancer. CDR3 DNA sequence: TGTGCCAGCAGCTTCCATTCCAGCACAGATACGCAGTATTTT. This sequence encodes CASSFHSSTDTQYF.